The 2 T cell receptor beta chains below all came from one sample that was sequenced in a study of shared clonotypes between healthy human individuals. Sequencing used immunoSEQ multiplex PCR; TCRdb keeps in-frame clones, though not all of them. Of approximately 2.1 million clones in the sample, approximately 95% were seen once. Specimen: naive CD4+ T cells from PBMCs. Specified subset: CD45RA+ positively selected. The receptors originated from a man between 18 and 29 years old in good health. Some clones in this sample may be carry-over from other donors' samples.

The CDR3: CASSGGLAPPYNEQFF. The CDR3 DNA is TGTGCCAGTAGTGGCGGACTAGCTCCTCCCTACAATGAGCAGTTCTTC. The rearrangement uses TRBV19 and TRBJ2-1; 8 bases align to TRBD2. J was trimmed by 2 bases and V by 5 bases; bases with no gene match: 8. From germline, CDR1 is LNHDA and CDR2 SQIVND (reference sequence). The CDR3 runs to 16 residues.

The chain employs TRBV11-2 and TRBJ2-3; TRBD2 might be the D (5 bases). V dropped 6 bases and J dropped 6 bases, with 16 bases sitting between them. CDR3 length equals 14 residues. Germline V gene sequence: CDR1 SGHAT, CDR2 FQNNGV. CDR3 nucleotides: TGTGCCAGCAGATCTACTAGTGGGGTGGATACGCAGTATTTT. It yields the protein CASRSTSGVDTQYF.